Presented here are 16 T cell receptor beta chains from one specimen sequenced in a study of T cell repertoires in cytomegalovirus infection. No antigen has been assigned to these receptors. TCRdb analysed the reads with MiXCR anew, one entry per CDR3 protein. The sample has some 800,000 distinct CDR3 sequences; 25% to 35% are singletons. The sequencing used cultured CD8+ T cells from PBMCs, collected from culture after CMV antigen stimulation. These receptors were collected from a human donor in good health (CMV status not recorded). Some clones in this sample may be carry-over from other donors' samples.

This clonotype came up a few times. V is TRBV27 and J is TRBJ2-7, with D perhaps TRBD1 (5 bases). The CDR3 consists of 16 residues. Germline CDR1 reads MNHEY; CDR2 reads SMNVEV (reference sequence). V lost 6 bases and J lost 4, with 22 bases in between. CDR3 loop: CASSVNRQGGFYEQYF. CDR3 sequence (DNA): TGTGCCAGCAGCGTAAACCGCCAGGGTGGTTTTTACGAGCAGTACTTC.

This clonotype turned up a few times. The rearrangement uses TRBV19 and TRBJ1-2, with 7 nucleotides matching TRBD1. Germline CDR1 and CDR2: LNHDA and SQIVND (reference sequence). Unmatched junction bases numbered 9, after V lost 6 bases and J lost 8 bases. The CDR3 extends over 13 amino acids. The CDR3 coding sequence is TGTGCCAGTAGGGGAGACAGGGTCTACGGCTACACCTTC. Residues: CASRGDRVYGYTF.

This clonotype has more than one count but fewer than ten. This chain links TRBV28 with TRBJ2-3; possibly TRBD2 for D (5 bases). The CDR3 is made up of 17 amino acids. V lost 5 bases and J 0 bases, leaving 18 bases between the germline ends. Germline CDR1 and CDR2: MDHEN and SYDVKM. This chain's CDR3 is CASSPPGGSTSTDTQYF. In nucleotides, the CDR3 is TGTGCCAGCAGTCCGCCTGGAGGCTCTACTAGCACAGATACGCAGTATTTT.

This clonotype has more than one count but fewer than ten. The chain employs TRBV27 and TRBJ1-6; perhaps TRBD1 as D (5 bases). CDR3 length: 14 amino acids. Trimming stripped 6 bases from V and 13 bases from J, with 19 bases between. Germline-derived CDR1 and CDR2 are MNHEY and SMNVEV (reference sequence). For the CDR3, the DNA is TGTGCCAGCAGGCTAGGGGCAGCGATCCTCCCCCTCCACTTT. Protein product: CASRLGAAILPLHF.

This clonotype occurred once. The chain has TRBV6-2 or TRBV6-3 and TRBJ1-5; the D gene is possibly TRBD1 (5 bases). The CDR3 has 15 amino acids. V gave up 2 bases and J gave up 4 bases, with 12 bases separating them. From germline, CDR1 is MNHEY and CDR2 SVGEGT. Written as DNA, the CDR3 is TGTGCCAGCAGTTACGCCGGGGACCCTAATCAGCCCCAGCATTTT. Encoded protein: CASSYAGDPNQPQHF.

This clonotype was counted only a few times. The chain has TRBV13 and TRBJ2-1; D possibly matches TRBD1 or TRBD2 (5 bases each). V gave up 4 bases and J gave up 8 bases, with 18 bases separating them. This CDR3 is 15 amino acids long. Germline CDR1 is PRHDT and CDR2 is FYEKMQ (reference sequence). CDR3 sequence reads: CASSSYRTLGDEQFF. The CDR3 region has the DNA TGTGCCAGCAGCTCCTACAGGACTCTCGGAGATGAGCAGTTCTTC.

The table lists this clonotype with many counts. The rearrangement joins TRBV6-5 to TRBJ2-1; D gene unclear. Germline loops: CDR1 MNHEY, CDR2 SVGAGI. The CDR3 consists of 15 residues. V was trimmed by 2 bases and J by 5 bases, leaving 13 bases between them. As DNA, the CDR3 is TGTGCCAGCAGTTACGATACTAACTGGGACAATGAGCAGTTCTTC. It is translated as CASSYDTNWDNEQFF.

This clonotype was picked up one time. This chain uses TRBV27 with TRBJ1-1, with D perhaps matching TRBD1 (5 bases). V was pared by 3 bases and J by 4 bases, with 21 bases between. Germline-derived CDR1 and CDR2 are MNHEY and SMNVEV (reference sequence). CDR3 length: 17 amino acids. The CDR3 sequence: CASSFGTETVFGTEAFF. The CDR3 nucleotides read TGTGCCAGCAGTTTTGGCACGGAGACAGTATTCGGCACTGAAGCTTTCTTT.

The table lists this clonotype with a few counts. The chain uses TRBV7-8 and TRBJ2-3; TRBD2 aligns across 14 bases. Germline lookup yields CDR1 SGHVS and CDR2 FQNEAQ. V gave up 4 bases and J gave up 2 bases; unmatched junction bases: 23. The CDR3 is 23 amino acids. The CDR3 is CASSSRDFRNWTSGGRITDTQYF. For the CDR3, the DNA is TGTGCCAGCAGCTCCCGGGACTTCAGGAACTGGACTAGCGGGGGGCGTATCACAGATACGCAGTATTTT.

Ten or more counts support this clonotype. This rearrangement joins TRBV7-2 to TRBJ2-2; D uncertain. V gave up 5 bases and J gave up 7 bases, with 2 bases separating them. This CDR3 has 10 residues. Germline-derived CDR1 and CDR2 are SGHTA and FQGNSA. CDR3 in amino acids: CASSGGELFF. CDR3 DNA: TGTGCCAGCAGCGGCGGGGAGCTGTTTTTT.

The chain uses TRBV7-6 and TRBJ1-4; weak D call: TRBD1 (5 bases). The CDR3 spans 14 residues. Trimming took off 1 base at V and 8 bases at J, with 11 bases between the two ends. Germline CDR1 and CDR2: SGHVS and FNYEAQ. The CDR3 bases are TGTGCCAGCAGCTTAGGGGGCCAGTCGGAAAAACTGTTTTTT. Translated: CASSLGGQSEKLFF.

The CDR3 coding sequence is TGTGCCAGCAGTTTCGGGGGGAGAGGTGGGAGCAATCAGCCCCAGCATTTT. This sequence encodes CASSFGGRGGSNQPQHF. The chain recombines TRBV12-3 or TRBV12-4 with TRBJ1-5, with D possibly TRBD1 on 5 matching bases. V dropped 3 bases and J dropped 1 base, with 16 bases sitting between them. This CDR3 is 17 amino acids long.

This clonotype was detected a few times. The chain links TRBV20-1 to TRBJ2-7; 10 bases align to TRBD1. V lost 5 bases and J lost 3; bases outside the gene matches: 7. Germline V lookup: CDR1 DFQATT, CDR2 SNEGSKA (reference sequence). This CDR3 has 14 residues. The CDR3 here is CSASLGQGDYEQYF. The CDR3 DNA follows: TGCAGTGCTTCTCTTGGACAGGGGGACTACGAGCAGTACTTC.

The table lists this clonotype with a few counts. The J gene is TRBJ1-6, the V gene TRBV4-1, with TRBD1 matching over 7 bases. This CDR3 is built from 15 residues. Germline V CDR1 and CDR2: MGHRA, YSYEKL. V shed 2 bases and J 6 bases; nucleotides not matched to a gene: 4. CDR3 DNA: TGCGCCAGCAGCCAAAACCGGGACAGTAATTCACCCCTCCACTTT. It yields the protein CASSQNRDSNSPLHF.

This clonotype has at least ten counts. The gene calls are TRBV7-2 and TRBJ2-3; TRBD2 aligns across 7 bases. The V gene end was trimmed by 8 bases and the J gene end by 4 bases; junction bases not matched to a gene: 12. Germline V CDR1 and CDR2: SGHTA, FQGNSA. The CDR3 is 15 amino acids. CDR3 in DNA: TGTGCCAGCTCCCCCGGGGGGAGCGGGGCAGATACGCAGTATTTT. This sequence encodes CASSPGGSGADTQYF.

The chain uses TRBV7-9 and TRBJ2-3; TRBD2 matches at 11 bases. CDR1 and CDR2 from the germline V gene are SEHNR and FQNEAQ (reference sequence). This CDR3 is 16 amino acids long. J lost 2 bases, V lost 3 bases, and 4 bases had no gene match. CDR3 loop: CASSFPLAGDTDTQYF. The CDR3 nucleotides are TGTGCCAGCAGCTTCCCACTAGCGGGGGACACAGATACGCAGTATTTT.